These T cell receptor beta chains were read from a single sample in a study of cytomegalovirus exposure and HLA in healthy donors. TCRdb's table, derived via immunoSEQ multiplex PCR, lists solely in-frame clones and lacks some. The table lists around 160,000 clones, roughly 77% of them singletons, with roughly 2% in the top ten. The sequencing input was PBMCs. Receptor source: a man aged 45-60 years in good health and CMV-seropositive. Each CDR3 is given with its conserved first and last residue. A D gene is named only where the DNA matches it firmly. Clone size, where shown, is once, few, many, or a class for clones that have expanded.

d_call: .
clone_size: .
j_call: TRBJ1-1
v_call: TRBV4-3
cdr3_nt: TGCGCCAGCAGCCAGACAGCTAACACTGAAGCTTTCTTT
cdr3_aa: CASSQTANTEAFF

d_call: .
clone_size: .
j_call: TRBJ2-1
v_call: TRBV6-6
cdr3_nt: TGTGCCAGCAGGTCGCAGGGTTGGTTGTCCTACAATGAGCAGTTCTTC
cdr3_aa: CASRSQGWLSYNEQFF

d_call: TRBD2
clone_size: .
j_call: TRBJ2-1
v_call: TRBV9
cdr3_nt: TGTGCCAGCAGCGTAGATATAGGACTAGCGGGAGACAATGAGCAGTTCTTC
cdr3_aa: CASSVDIGLAGDNEQFF

d_call: TRBD1
clone_size: .
j_call: TRBJ2-6
v_call: TRBV7-2
cdr3_nt: TGTGCCAGCAGGAAGGACAGGGGGTACCTCTCTGGGGCCAACGTCCTGACTTTC
cdr3_aa: CASRKDRGYLSGANVLTF

d_call: TRBD1
clone_size: .
j_call: TRBJ2-7
v_call: TRBV6-1
cdr3_nt: TGTGCCAGCAGAGAACAGACAGGGAGTTACTCCTACGAGCAGTACTTC
cdr3_aa: CASREQTGSYSYEQYF

d_call: TRBD1
clone_size: .
j_call: TRBJ1-5
v_call: TRBV7-2
cdr3_nt: TGTGCCAGCAGCTTAGCCGGGACAGGGTATCAGCCCCAGCATTTT
cdr3_aa: CASSLAGTGYQPQHF

d_call: TRBD2
clone_size: few
j_call: TRBJ2-5
v_call: TRBV5-1
cdr3_nt: TGCGCCAGCAGCCCGCGGGGGGCCCAAGAGACCCAGTACTTC
cdr3_aa: CASSPRGAQETQYF

d_call: TRBD1
clone_size: .
j_call: TRBJ2-2
v_call: TRBV5-1
cdr3_nt: TGCGCCAGCAGCTTGACAGGGGTCACCGGGGAGCTGTTTTTT
cdr3_aa: CASSLTGVTGELFF

d_call: TRBD1
clone_size: .
j_call: TRBJ2-5
v_call: TRBV5-1
cdr3_nt: TGCGCCAGCAGCCTAGGGACAGCACAAGAGACCCAGTACTTC
cdr3_aa: CASSLGTAQETQYF

d_call: .
clone_size: .
j_call: TRBJ1-6
v_call: TRBV6-1
cdr3_nt: TGTGCCAGCAGTAGACAGAATATAGATAATTCACCCCTCCACTTT
cdr3_aa: CASSRQNIDNSPLHF

d_call: .
clone_size: .
j_call: TRBJ1-5
v_call: TRBV19
cdr3_nt: TGTGCCAGTAGTATCTTGTCAGGGGATAGCAATCAGCCCCAGCATTTT
cdr3_aa: CASSILSGDSNQPQHF

d_call: .
clone_size: few
j_call: TRBJ2-3
v_call: TRBV10-1
cdr3_nt: TGCGCCAGCAGTGAGAGAGGGACGCAGTATTTT
cdr3_aa: CASSERGTQYF

d_call: .
clone_size: few
j_call: TRBJ1-6
v_call: TRBV6-1
cdr3_nt: TGTGCCAGCAGTGTGGCCTCGACAGTCACTAATTCACCCCTCCACTTT
cdr3_aa: CASSVASTVTNSPLHF

d_call: TRBD1
clone_size: few
j_call: TRBJ1-4
v_call: TRBV7-8
cdr3_nt: TGTGCCAGCAGTCAAGGACAGGCTAATGAAAAACTGTTTTTT
cdr3_aa: CASSQGQANEKLFF

d_call: .
clone_size: .
j_call: TRBJ1-5
v_call: TRBV6-1
cdr3_nt: TGTGCCAGCAGTGAAAGTCAGACTAATCAGCCCCAGCATTTT
cdr3_aa: CASSESQTNQPQHF

d_call: .
clone_size: .
j_call: TRBJ1-5
v_call: TRBV7-2
cdr3_nt: TGTGCCAGCAGCTTAGTTGCGAGGGCTAGCAATCAGCCCCAGCATTTT
cdr3_aa: CASSLVARASNQPQHF

d_call: TRBD2
clone_size: .
j_call: TRBJ2-5
v_call: TRBV25-1
cdr3_nt: TGTGCCAGCAGCAGAGGTGCTAGCGGGGGGGCCACAGAGACCCAGTACTTC
cdr3_aa: CASSRGASGGATETQYF

d_call: .
clone_size: .
j_call: TRBJ1-5
v_call: TRBV10-1
cdr3_nt: TGCGCCAGCAGTACCGGATCTGTCTACGTACGACTGAATCAGCCCCAGCATTTT
cdr3_aa: CASSTGSVYVRLNQPQHF

d_call: .
clone_size: .
j_call: TRBJ2-1
v_call: TRBV11-3
cdr3_nt: TGTGCCAGCAGCTTCGCAGGTGGGTTCTACAATGAGCAGTTCTTC
cdr3_aa: CASSFAGGFYNEQFF

d_call: TRBD1
clone_size: .
j_call: TRBJ2-7
v_call: TRBV2
cdr3_nt: TGTGCCAGCAACGGACAGGGGTCCTACGAGCAGTACTTC
cdr3_aa: CASNGQGSYEQYF

d_call: TRBD2
clone_size: .
j_call: TRBJ2-5
v_call: TRBV7-2
cdr3_nt: TGTGCCAGCACCGGGGGGGCTGAGACCCAGTACTTC
cdr3_aa: CASTGGAETQYF

d_call: TRBD1
clone_size: .
j_call: TRBJ2-7
v_call: TRBV9
cdr3_nt: TGTGCCAGCAGCGAAACCCCGGGACAGGGTGAGGAGCAGTACTTC
cdr3_aa: CASSETPGQGEEQYF

d_call: .
clone_size: .
j_call: TRBJ2-5
v_call: TRBV6-1
cdr3_nt: TGTGCCAGCATACAGAACCTCCTGGAGACCCAGTACTTC
cdr3_aa: CASIQNLLETQYF

d_call: TRBD2
clone_size: few
j_call: TRBJ2-2
v_call: TRBV13
cdr3_nt: TGTGCCAGCAGCTTGAACATAGCGGGGGGAATCGGGGAGCTGTTTTTT
cdr3_aa: CASSLNIAGGIGELFF

d_call: TRBD1
clone_size: .
j_call: TRBJ1-5
v_call: TRBV7-8
cdr3_nt: TGTGCCAGCAGCCCCCGACAGGGCCCTAATCAGCCCCAGCATTTT
cdr3_aa: CASSPRQGPNQPQHF

d_call: TRBD1
clone_size: few
j_call: TRBJ1-4
v_call: TRBV19
cdr3_nt: TGTGCCAGTAGCAGGACAGGGCCTGAAAAACTGTTTTTT
cdr3_aa: CASSRTGPEKLFF

d_call: TRBD2
clone_size: once
j_call: TRBJ2-1
v_call: TRBV19
cdr3_nt: TGTGCCAGTAGCCCTCCTTTAAGACTAGCGGGGTTCTCCTACAATGAGCAGTTCTTC
cdr3_aa: CASSPPLRLAGFSYNEQFF

d_call: .
clone_size: .
j_call: TRBJ1-4
v_call: TRBV7-9
cdr3_nt: TGTGCCATCAGCAGGAACCCGACAGAAAAACTGTTTTTT
cdr3_aa: CAISRNPTEKLFF

d_call: TRBD1
clone_size: .
j_call: TRBJ2-7
v_call: TRBV6-5
cdr3_nt: TGTGCCAGCAGGAAGGGAACAGGGGGATCGTACGAGCAGTACTTC
cdr3_aa: CASRKGTGGSYEQYF

d_call: .
clone_size: .
j_call: TRBJ2-5
v_call: TRBV12-2
cdr3_nt: TGTGCAAGGCGACGCAGGGGGACAGTGCGAGAGACCCAGTACTTC
cdr3_aa: CARRRRGTVRETQYF

d_call: .
clone_size: once
j_call: TRBJ1-1
v_call: TRBV27
cdr3_nt: TGTGCCAGCAGTCCCACCTATAGAAACACTGAAGCTTTCTTT
cdr3_aa: CASSPTYRNTEAFF

d_call: TRBD2
clone_size: once
j_call: TRBJ2-2
v_call: TRBV7-2
cdr3_nt: TGTGCCAGCAGCTTAGGCTGGACTAGCGGGGAGCTGTTTTTT
cdr3_aa: CASSLGWTSGELFF

d_call: TRBD2
clone_size: .
j_call: TRBJ2-5
v_call: TRBV9
cdr3_nt: TGTGCCAGCAGCGTGGGCCAATCGGGGGGCCAAGAGACCCAGTACTTC
cdr3_aa: CASSVGQSGGQETQYF

d_call: .
clone_size: once
j_call: TRBJ1-2
v_call: TRBV2
cdr3_nt: TGTGCCAGCAGTGGCCTCAGGGCCAGCTATGGCTACACCTTC
cdr3_aa: CASSGLRASYGYTF

d_call: TRBD1
clone_size: .
j_call: TRBJ1-1
v_call: TRBV5-1
cdr3_nt: TGCGCCAGCAGCTTGGGACAGGGGGAAACTGAAGCTTTCTTT
cdr3_aa: CASSLGQGETEAFF

d_call: .
clone_size: .
j_call: TRBJ1-3
v_call: TRBV5-1
cdr3_nt: TGCGCCAACAGAGCAGGTAGCTCTGGAAACACCATATATTTT
cdr3_aa: CANRAGSSGNTIYF

d_call: TRBD1
clone_size: .
j_call: TRBJ1-2
v_call: TRBV28
cdr3_nt: TGTGCCAGCAGCCCTCCGGGACAGGGAATATACTCTGGCTACACCTTC
cdr3_aa: CASSPPGQGIYSGYTF

d_call: TRBD1
clone_size: .
j_call: TRBJ1-2
v_call: TRBV23-1
cdr3_nt: TGCGCCAGCAGTCATTCCGGACAGGGAAACTATGGCTACACCTTC
cdr3_aa: CASSHSGQGNYGYTF

d_call: .
clone_size: .
j_call: TRBJ2-5
v_call: TRBV27
cdr3_nt: TGTGCCAGCAGTTTCGAGGGCATGTTTCAAGAGACCCAGTACTTC
cdr3_aa: CASSFEGMFQETQYF

d_call: TRBD1
clone_size: .
j_call: TRBJ1-2
v_call: TRBV4-3
cdr3_nt: TGCGCCAGCAGCCCCGGCCAGGGGGGCGCCTCTGGCTACACCTTC
cdr3_aa: CASSPGQGGASGYTF

d_call: TRBD2
clone_size: .
j_call: TRBJ2-5
v_call: TRBV5-6
cdr3_nt: TGTGCCAGCAGCTTGGAGGGACGGGGCGGGGGGCTCCAGTACTTC
cdr3_aa: CASSLEGRGGGLQYF

d_call: TRBD2
clone_size: .
j_call: TRBJ2-1
v_call: TRBV27
cdr3_nt: TGTGCCAGCAGAACCTTCTTAGCGGGGGCTAACAATGAGCAGTTCTTC
cdr3_aa: CASRTFLAGANNEQFF

d_call: TRBD1
clone_size: few
j_call: TRBJ2-7
v_call: TRBV18
cdr3_nt: TGTGCCAGCTCACCGGCACAGGGGGAATACGAGCAGTACTTC
cdr3_aa: CASSPAQGEYEQYF